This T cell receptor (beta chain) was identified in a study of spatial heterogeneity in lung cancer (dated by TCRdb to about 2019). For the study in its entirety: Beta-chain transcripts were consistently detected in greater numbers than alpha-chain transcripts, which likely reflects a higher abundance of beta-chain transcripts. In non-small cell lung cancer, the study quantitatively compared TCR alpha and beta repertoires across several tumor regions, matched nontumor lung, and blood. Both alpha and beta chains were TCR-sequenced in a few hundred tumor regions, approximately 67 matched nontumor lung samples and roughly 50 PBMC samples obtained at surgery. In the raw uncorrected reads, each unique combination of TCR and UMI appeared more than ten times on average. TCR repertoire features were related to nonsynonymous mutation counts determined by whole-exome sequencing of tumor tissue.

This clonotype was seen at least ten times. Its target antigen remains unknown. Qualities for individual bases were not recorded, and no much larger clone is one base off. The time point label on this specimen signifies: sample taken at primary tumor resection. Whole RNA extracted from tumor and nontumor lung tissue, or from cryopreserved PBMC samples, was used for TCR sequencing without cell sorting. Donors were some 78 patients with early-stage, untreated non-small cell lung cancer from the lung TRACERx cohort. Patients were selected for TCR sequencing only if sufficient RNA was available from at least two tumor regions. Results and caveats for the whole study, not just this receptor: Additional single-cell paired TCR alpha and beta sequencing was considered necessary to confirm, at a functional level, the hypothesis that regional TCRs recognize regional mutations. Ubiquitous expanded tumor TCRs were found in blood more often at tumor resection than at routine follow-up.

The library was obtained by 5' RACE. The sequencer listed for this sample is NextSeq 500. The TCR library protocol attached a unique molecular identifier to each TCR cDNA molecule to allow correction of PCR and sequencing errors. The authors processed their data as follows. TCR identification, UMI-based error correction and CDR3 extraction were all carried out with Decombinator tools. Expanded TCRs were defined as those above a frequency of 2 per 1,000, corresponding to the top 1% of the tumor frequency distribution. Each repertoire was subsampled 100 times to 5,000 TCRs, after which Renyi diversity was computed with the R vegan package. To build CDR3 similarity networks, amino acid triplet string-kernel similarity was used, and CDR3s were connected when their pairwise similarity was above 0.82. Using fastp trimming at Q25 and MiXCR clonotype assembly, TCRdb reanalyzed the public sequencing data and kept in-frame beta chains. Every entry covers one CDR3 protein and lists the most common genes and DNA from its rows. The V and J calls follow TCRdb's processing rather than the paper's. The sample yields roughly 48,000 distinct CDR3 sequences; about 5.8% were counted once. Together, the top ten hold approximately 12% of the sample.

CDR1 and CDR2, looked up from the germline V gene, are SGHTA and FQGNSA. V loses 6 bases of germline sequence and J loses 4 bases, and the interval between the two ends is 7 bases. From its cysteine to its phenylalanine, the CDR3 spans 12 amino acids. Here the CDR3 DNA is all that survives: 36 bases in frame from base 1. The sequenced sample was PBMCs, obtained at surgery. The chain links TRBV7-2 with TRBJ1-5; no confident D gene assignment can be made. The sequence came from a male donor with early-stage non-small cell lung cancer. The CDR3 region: CASSLGNQPQHF. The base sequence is TGTGCCAGCAGTTTGGGGAATCAGCCCCAGCATTTT.